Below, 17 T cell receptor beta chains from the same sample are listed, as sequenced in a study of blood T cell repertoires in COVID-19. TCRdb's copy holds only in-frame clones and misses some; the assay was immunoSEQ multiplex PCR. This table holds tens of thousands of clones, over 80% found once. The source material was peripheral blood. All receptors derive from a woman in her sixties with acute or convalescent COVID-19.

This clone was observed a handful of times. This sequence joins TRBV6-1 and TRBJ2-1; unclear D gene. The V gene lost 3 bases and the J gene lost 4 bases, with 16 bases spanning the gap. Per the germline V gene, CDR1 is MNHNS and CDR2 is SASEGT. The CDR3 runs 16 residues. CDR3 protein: CASSDNSASTYNEQFF. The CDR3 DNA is TGTGCCAGCAGTGACAATTCGGCTAGTACGTACAATGAGCAGTTCTTC.

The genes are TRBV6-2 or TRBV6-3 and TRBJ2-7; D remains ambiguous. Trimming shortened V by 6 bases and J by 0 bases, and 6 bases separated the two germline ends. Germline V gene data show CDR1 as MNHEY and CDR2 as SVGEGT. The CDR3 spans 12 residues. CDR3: CASSLSSYEQYF. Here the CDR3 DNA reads TGTGCCAGCAGCCTCAGCTCCTACGAGCAGTACTTC.

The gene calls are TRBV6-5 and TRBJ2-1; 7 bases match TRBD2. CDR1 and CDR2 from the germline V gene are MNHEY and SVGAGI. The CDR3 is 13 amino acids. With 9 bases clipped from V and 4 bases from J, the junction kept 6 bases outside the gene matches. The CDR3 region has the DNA TGTGCCAGTCGGGGGGAGGGATACAATGAGCAGTTCTTC. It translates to CASRGEGYNEQFF.

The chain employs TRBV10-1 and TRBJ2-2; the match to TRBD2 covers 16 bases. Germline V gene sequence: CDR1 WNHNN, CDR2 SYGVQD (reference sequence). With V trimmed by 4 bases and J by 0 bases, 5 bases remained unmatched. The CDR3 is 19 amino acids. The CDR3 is CASSGPGLAGGTNTGELFF. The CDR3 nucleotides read TGCGCCAGCAGTGGACCGGGACTAGCGGGGGGGACGAACACCGGGGAGCTGTTTTTT.

The CDR3, as DNA: TGTGCCAGCAGCCAGGACAGGGGCAACTATGGCTACACCTTC. Residues: CASSQDRGNYGYTF. The V gene is TRBV7-2, the J gene TRBJ1-2, with 9 bases that match TRBD1. J was trimmed by 2 bases and V by 5 bases; bases with no gene match: 3. Germline V gene lookup returns CDR1 SGHTA and CDR2 FQGNSA. CDR3 size: 14 residues.

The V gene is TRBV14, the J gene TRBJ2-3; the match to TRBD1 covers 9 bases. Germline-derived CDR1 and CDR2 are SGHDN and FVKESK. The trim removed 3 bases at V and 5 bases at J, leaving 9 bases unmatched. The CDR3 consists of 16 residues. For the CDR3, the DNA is TGTGCCAGCAGCCAGTCGACAGGGGGTTTTGGAGATACGCAGTATTTT. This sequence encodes CASSQSTGGFGDTQYF.

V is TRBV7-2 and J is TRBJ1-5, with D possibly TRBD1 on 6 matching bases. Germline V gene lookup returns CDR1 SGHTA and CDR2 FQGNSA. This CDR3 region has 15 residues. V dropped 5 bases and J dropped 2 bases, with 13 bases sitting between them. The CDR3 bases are TGTGCCAGCAGCGTAAACAGGGTGGGCAATCAGCCCCAGCATTTT. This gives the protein CASSVNRVGNQPQHF.

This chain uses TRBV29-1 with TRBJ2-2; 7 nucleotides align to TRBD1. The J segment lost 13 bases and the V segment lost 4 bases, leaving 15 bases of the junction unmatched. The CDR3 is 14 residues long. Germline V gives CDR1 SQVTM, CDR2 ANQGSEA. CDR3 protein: CSVGQTGPQGRLFF. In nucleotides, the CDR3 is TGCAGCGTTGGCCAGACAGGGCCCCAGGGAAGGCTGTTTTTT.

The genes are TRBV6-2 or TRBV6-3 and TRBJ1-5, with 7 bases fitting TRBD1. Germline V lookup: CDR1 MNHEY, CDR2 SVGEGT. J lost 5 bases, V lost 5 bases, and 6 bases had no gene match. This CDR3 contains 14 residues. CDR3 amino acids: CASSTGQAYQPQHF. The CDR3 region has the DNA TGTGCCAGCAGTACCGGACAGGCCTATCAGCCCCAGCATTTT.

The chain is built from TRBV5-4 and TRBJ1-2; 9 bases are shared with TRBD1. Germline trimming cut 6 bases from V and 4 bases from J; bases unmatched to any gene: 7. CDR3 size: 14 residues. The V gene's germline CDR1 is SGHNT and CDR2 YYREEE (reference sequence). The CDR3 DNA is TGTGCCAGCACCTCAACAGGGGGCGGCTATGGCTACACCTTC. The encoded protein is CASTSTGGGYGYTF.

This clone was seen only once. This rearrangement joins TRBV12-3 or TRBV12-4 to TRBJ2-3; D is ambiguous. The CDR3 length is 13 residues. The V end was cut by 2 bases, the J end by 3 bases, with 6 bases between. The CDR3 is CASSLHVTDTQYF. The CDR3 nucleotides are TGTGCCAGCAGTTTACATGTTACAGATACGCAGTATTTT.

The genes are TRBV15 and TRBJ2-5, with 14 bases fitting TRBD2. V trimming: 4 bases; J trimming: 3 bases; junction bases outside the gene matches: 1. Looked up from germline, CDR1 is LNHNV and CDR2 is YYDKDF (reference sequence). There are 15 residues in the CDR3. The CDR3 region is CATSTGLAGEETQYF. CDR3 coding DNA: TGTGCCACCAGCACGGGACTAGCGGGGGAAGAGACCCAGTACTTC.

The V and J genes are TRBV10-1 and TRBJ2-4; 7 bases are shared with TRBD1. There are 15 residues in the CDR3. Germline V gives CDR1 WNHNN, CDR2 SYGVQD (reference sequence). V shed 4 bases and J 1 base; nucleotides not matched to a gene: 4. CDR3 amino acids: CASSAIRGAKNIQYF. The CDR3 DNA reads TGCGCCAGCAGTGCAATCAGGGGGGCCAAAAACATTCAGTACTTC.

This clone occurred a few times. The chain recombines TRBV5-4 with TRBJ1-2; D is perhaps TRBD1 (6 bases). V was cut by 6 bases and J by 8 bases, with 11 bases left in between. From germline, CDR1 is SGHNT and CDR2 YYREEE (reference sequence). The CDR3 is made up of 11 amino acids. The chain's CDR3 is CASNGQYGYTF. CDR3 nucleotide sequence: TGTGCCAGCAACGGACAGTACGGCTACACCTTC.

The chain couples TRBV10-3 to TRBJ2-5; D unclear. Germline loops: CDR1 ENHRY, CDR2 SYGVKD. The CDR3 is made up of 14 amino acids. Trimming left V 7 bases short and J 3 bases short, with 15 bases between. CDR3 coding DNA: TGTGCCATCATTCCCGGCGGAGCTGAAGAGACCCAGTACTTC. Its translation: CAIIPGGAEETQYF.

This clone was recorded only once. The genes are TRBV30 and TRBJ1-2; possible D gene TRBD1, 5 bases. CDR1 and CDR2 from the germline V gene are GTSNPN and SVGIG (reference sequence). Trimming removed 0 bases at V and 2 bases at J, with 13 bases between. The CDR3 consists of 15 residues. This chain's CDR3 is CAWSVRGGINYGYTF. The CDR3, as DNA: TGTGCCTGGAGTGTACGCGGGGGGATAAACTATGGCTACACCTTC.

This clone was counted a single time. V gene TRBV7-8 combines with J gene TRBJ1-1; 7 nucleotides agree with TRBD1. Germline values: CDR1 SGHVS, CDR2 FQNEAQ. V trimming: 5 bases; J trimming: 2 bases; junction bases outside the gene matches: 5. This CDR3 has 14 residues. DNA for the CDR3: TGTGCCAGCAGCCAGGACAGGCTCAACACTGAAGCTTTCTTT. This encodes CASSQDRLNTEAFF.